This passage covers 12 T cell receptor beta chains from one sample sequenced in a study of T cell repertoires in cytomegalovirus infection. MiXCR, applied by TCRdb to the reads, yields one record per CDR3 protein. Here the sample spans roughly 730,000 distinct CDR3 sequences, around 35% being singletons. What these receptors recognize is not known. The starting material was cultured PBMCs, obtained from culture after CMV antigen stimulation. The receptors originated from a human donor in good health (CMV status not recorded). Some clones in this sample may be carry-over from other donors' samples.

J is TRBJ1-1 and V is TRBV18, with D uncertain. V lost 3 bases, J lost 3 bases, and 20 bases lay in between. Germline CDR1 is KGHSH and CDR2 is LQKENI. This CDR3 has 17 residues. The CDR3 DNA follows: TGTGCCAGCTCACCTCCACCTCGGACGGTCGGGTACACTGAAGCTTTCTTT. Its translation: CASSPPPRTVGYTEAFF.

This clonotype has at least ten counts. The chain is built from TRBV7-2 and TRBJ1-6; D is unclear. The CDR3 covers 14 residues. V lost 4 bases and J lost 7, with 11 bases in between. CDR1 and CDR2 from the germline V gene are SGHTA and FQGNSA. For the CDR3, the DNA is TGTGCCAGCAGCTCGGGCCGGCCCAATTCACCCCTCCACTTT. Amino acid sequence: CASSSGRPNSPLHF.

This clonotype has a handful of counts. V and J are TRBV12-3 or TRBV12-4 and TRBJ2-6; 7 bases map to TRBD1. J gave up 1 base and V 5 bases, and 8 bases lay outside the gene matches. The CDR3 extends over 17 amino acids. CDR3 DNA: TGTGCCAGCAGTCGGACAGGAGTCCTATCTGGGGCCAACGTCCTGACTTTC. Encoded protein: CASSRTGVLSGANVLTF.

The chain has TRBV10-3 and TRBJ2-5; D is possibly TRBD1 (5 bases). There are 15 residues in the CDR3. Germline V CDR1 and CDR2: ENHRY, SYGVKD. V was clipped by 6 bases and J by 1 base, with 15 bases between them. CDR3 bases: TGTGCCATCAGCCCAGGGTTTGACACCCAAGAGACCCAGTACTTC. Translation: CAISPGFDTQETQYF.

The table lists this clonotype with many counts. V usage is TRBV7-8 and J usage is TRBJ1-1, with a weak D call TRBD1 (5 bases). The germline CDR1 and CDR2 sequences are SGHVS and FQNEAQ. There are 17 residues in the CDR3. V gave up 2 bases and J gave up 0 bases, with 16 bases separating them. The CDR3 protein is CASSLLFGGTMNTEAFF. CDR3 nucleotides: TGTGCCAGCAGCTTACTATTTGGGGGGACCATGAACACTGAAGCTTTCTTT.

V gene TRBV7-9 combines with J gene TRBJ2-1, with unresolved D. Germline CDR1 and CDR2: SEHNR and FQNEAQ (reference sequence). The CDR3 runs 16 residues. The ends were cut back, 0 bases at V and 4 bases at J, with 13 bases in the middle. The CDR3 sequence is CASSLAFGAIYNEQFF. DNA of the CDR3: TGTGCCAGCAGCTTAGCGTTTGGCGCTATTTACAATGAGCAGTTCTTC.

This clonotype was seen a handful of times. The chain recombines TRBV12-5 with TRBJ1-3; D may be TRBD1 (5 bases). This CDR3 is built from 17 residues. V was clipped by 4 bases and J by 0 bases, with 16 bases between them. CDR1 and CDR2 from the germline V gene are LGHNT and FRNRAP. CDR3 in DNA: TGTGCTAGTGGTTCGCCGTGGGGGGGGGTCTCTGGAAACACCATATATTTT. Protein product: CASGSPWGGVSGNTIYF.

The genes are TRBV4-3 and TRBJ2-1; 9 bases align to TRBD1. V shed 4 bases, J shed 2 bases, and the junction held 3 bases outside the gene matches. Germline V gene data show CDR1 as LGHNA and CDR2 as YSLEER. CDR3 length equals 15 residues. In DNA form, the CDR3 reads TGCGCCAGCAGCCGGGACAGGGATCCCTACAATGAGCAGTTCTTC. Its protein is CASSRDRDPYNEQFF.

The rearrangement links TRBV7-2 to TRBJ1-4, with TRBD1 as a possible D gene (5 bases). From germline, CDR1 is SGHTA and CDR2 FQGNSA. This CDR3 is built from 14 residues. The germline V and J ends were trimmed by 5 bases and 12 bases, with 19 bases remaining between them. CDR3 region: CASSAQQGYEELFF. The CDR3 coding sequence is TGTGCCAGCAGCGCGCAGCAGGGTTATGAGGAACTGTTTTTT.

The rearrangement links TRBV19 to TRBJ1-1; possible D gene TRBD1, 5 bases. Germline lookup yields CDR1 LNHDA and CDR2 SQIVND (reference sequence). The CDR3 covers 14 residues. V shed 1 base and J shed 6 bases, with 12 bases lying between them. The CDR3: CASSIGRVAAEAFF. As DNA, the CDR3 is TGTGCCAGTAGTATAGGCAGGGTGGCCGCTGAAGCTTTCTTT.

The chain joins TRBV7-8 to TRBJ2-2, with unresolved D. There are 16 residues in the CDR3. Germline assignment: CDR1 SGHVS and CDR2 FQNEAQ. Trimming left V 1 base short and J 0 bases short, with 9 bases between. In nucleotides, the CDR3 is TGTGCCAGCAGCTTAGAGGTGGGGTCGAACACCGGGGAGCTGTTTTTT. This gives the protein CASSLEVGSNTGELFF.

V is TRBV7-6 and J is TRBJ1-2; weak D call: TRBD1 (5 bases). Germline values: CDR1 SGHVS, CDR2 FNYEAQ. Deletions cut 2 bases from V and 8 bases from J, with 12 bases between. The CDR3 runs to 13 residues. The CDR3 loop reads CASSLLPGDGYTF. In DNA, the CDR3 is TGTGCCAGCAGCTTACTCCCGGGGGACGGCTACACCTTC.